Listed here are 6 T cell receptor beta chains from one sample, sequenced in a study of shared clonotypes between healthy human individuals. The method was immunoSEQ multiplex PCR; TCRdb's version includes in-frame clones alone and lacks a portion of them. In the table there are roughly 490,000 clones, 76% of which are singletons. The material sequenced was PBMCs. The receptors stem from a woman between 40 and 50 years old in good health. Some clones in this sample may be carry-over from other donors' samples.

This clone has ten or more counts. The V and J genes are TRBV6-4 and TRBJ2-3; 9 positions agree with TRBD1. Trimming at V came to 4 bases and at J to 5 bases, leaving 4 bases not matched to a gene. The CDR3 extends over 14 amino acids. The V gene's germline CDR1 is MRHNA and CDR2 SNTAGT. As DNA, the CDR3 is TGTGCCAGCAGTGCACAGGGGGCGCAAGATACGCAGTATTTT. It is translated as CASSAQGAQDTQYF.

The V call is TRBV14, the J call TRBJ1-4; 7 bases line up with TRBD1. Germline V gene lookup returns CDR1 SGHDN and CDR2 FVKESK. Trimming took 10 bases from V and 8 from J; bases not matched to a gene: 13. The length of the CDR3 is 14 residues. This chain's CDR3 is CATAQGGAGEKLFF. In DNA, the CDR3 is TGTGCCACCGCCCAAGGGGGCGCCGGGGAAAAACTGTTTTTT.

The V call is TRBV30, the J call TRBJ2-3, with D possibly matching TRBD1 (5 bases). The CDR3 is made up of 15 amino acids. In germline, CDR1 is GTSNPN, CDR2 SVGIG (reference sequence). Trimming took 2 bases from V and 2 from J, leaving 14 bases between them. For the CDR3, the DNA is TGTGCCTGGAGTAGGAAGGGGTACTCCACAGATACGCAGTATTTT. Amino acid sequence: CAWSRKGYSTDTQYF.

V is TRBV19 and J is TRBJ2-7, with 9 bases lining up with TRBD1. V shed 5 bases and J 3 bases; nucleotides not matched to a gene: 11. This CDR3 has 16 residues. Germline lookup yields CDR1 LNHDA and CDR2 SQIVND (reference sequence). CDR3 sequence reads: CASSEQGAPHLYEQYF. CDR3 sequence (DNA): TGTGCCAGTAGTGAACAGGGGGCCCCTCACCTCTACGAGCAGTACTTC.

In this sample, this clone turned up a few times. This chain joins TRBV11-2 and TRBJ2-7, with 8 bases fitting TRBD1. This CDR3 contains 13 residues. Germline CDR1 SGHAT, CDR2 FQNNGV. V was pared by 5 bases and J by 6 bases, with 6 bases of the junction left unmatched. CDR3 sequence: CASSRDRRVEQYF. CDR3 nucleotides: TGTGCCAGCAGCCGGGACAGGCGGGTCGAGCAGTACTTC.

This chain joins TRBV11-2 and TRBJ1-4, with a weak D call TRBD1 (6 bases). Germline values: CDR1 SGHAT, CDR2 FQNNGV. Trimming removed 8 bases at V and 7 bases at J, with 17 bases between. The CDR3 contains 14 residues. In DNA, the CDR3 is TGTGCCAGCGCCCCGGGACACGGGGGTGAAAAACTGTTTTTT. Protein: CASAPGHGGEKLFF.